The clone carrying this T cell receptor (beta chain) appeared a few times. As yet, its antigen is unknown. Scientists amplified the TCR beta CDR3 regions from RNA transcripts. HTBI primers were employed in first-round RT-PCR, then a second-round multiplex PCR followed. TCRdb reprocessed the multiplex PCR reads via MiXCR and lists one record per CDR3 protein. The data show hundreds of thousands of distinct CDR3 sequences, just over 40% seen once. This record belongs to a study of Graves' ophthalmopathy and Graves' hyperthyroidism. Turning to the study itself: The study drew peripheral blood at initial diagnosis, before any treatment.

Other autoimmune diseases, uncontrolled infections, pregnancy and lactation each led to patient exclusion. The length of the CDR3 is 14 residues. Trimming shortened V by 10 bases and J by 1 base, and 16 bases separated the two germline ends. The germline CDR1 and CDR2 sequences are ENHRY and SYGVKD. General study results and limits: Blood samples also showed most expanded thyroid clonotypes exceeding 0.001 frequency. The model reached just under 71% sensitivity and about 73% specificity for predicting ophthalmopathy progression.

Sequenced input: peripheral blood. J is TRBJ2-5 and V is TRBV10-3, with D perhaps matching TRBD1 (5 bases). The TCR originated in an adult man with Graves' ophthalmopathy. CDR3 region: CATSPRQIQETQYF. DNA for the CDR3: TGTGCCACCTCCCCAAGACAGATCCAAGAGACCCAGTACTTC.